Listed here are 2 T cell receptor beta chains from one sample, sequenced in a study of blood T cells in healthy people across ages. A second about 6 to 11 cycle PCR used barcoded and J-beta primers. Each CDR3 protein gets one entry after TCRdb re-called the 5' RACE reads with MiXCR. The table records about a million distinct CDR3 sequences, roughly 48% of them present only once. Sequenced: blood. These receptors were collected from a man younger than 40 in good health.

The V and J genes are TRBV20-1 and TRBJ1-1; 11 bases agree with TRBD1. Germline loops: CDR1 DFQATT, CDR2 SNEGSKA (reference sequence). The length of the CDR3 is 17 residues. V lost 2 bases and J lost 0; bases outside the gene matches: 8. The DNA for the CDR3 is TGCAGTGCTAGAAAGAGGACAGGGGGCTTACTGAACACTGAAGCTTTCTTT. It encodes CSARKRTGGLLNTEAFF.

The genes are TRBV12-3 or TRBV12-4 and TRBJ1-1, with D possibly TRBD1 on 5 matching bases. Trimming took 4 bases from V and 6 from J, leaving 30 bases between them. This CDR3 region has 19 residues. CDR3 bases: TGTGCCAGCAGTTCAACCCGACCGGATGGGACCGAGGGAGCAGCTGAAGCTTTCTTT. Its protein is CASSSTRPDGTEGAAEAFF.